This T cell receptor beta chain was observed in a study of beta chain features in type 1 diabetes. General study points: TCRB CDR3 length was moderately but significantly reduced in all four CD4+ subsets of Type 1 diabetes patients.

This clone was seen a few times. The target antigen is unknown. This CDR3 has 16 amino acids. Trimming took 2 bases from V and 4 from J, leaving 17 bases between them. Germline V gene lookup returns CDR1 SGHNT and CDR2 YENEEA. Isolated RNA was reverse transcribed in full, so expressed TCRB transcripts were sequenced. The repertoire was sequenced with immunoSEQ multiplex PCR; TCRdb's copy has only in-frame clones and lacks some. The sample lists around 600,000 clones; around 12% were seen once. The rearrangement uses TRBV11-3 and TRBJ2-5; TRBD2 is a possible D gene (6 bases). This receptor was taken from a man younger than 40 with type 1 diabetes. The specimen sequenced was naive CD4+ T cells from blood. CDR3 in amino acids: CASSLLGLGASETQYF. The CDR3 region has the DNA TGTGCCAGCAGCTTACTGGGACTCGGGGCGTCAGAGACCCAGTACTTC.